One and the same sample provided the 29 T cell receptor beta chains below, sequenced in a study of patients and donors after allogeneic stem cell transplantation. Via MiXCR, TCRdb re-called the RT-PCR reads, giving one row per CDR3 protein. The sample lists more than 25,000 distinct CDR3 sequences, around 7.4% occurring once. The sample consisted of blood, either unsorted or a sorted T cell fraction (not recorded which). The receptors were gathered from a human donor who was either an allogeneic HSCT recipient or a stem cell or donor lymphocyte infusion donor (not recorded which). It is not recorded whose cells these are; they may come from a transplant donor.

In this sample, this clonotype turned up many times. The chain combines TRBV29-1 with TRBJ2-7, with TRBD1 as a possible D gene (6 bases). The germline V gene encodes CDR1 SQVTM and CDR2 ANQGSEA. The CDR3 covers 16 residues. The V end lost 0 bases, the J end lost 3 bases, and 18 bases lay between the germline ends. CDR3: CSVEDPDGGSFYEQYF. CDR3 sequence (DNA): TGCAGCGTTGAAGATCCAGATGGGGGCTCGTTCTACGAGCAGTACTTC.

This clonotype was seen only once. The CDR3 sequence: CATCTGYEEKLFF. CDR3 DNA: TGTGCCACCTGCACAGGGTATGAGGAAAAACTGTTTTTT. The V gene is TRBV10-3, the J gene TRBJ1-4; a possible D gene is TRBD1 (6 bases). V was pared by 10 bases and J by 8 bases, with 17 bases between. The CDR3 covers 13 residues. CDR1 and CDR2 (germline): ENHRY, SYGVKD.

This clonotype was observed many times. The chain employs TRBV20-1 and TRBJ1-1; D is uncertain. The CDR3 has 18 amino acids. V shed 0 bases and J shed 4 bases, with 24 bases lying between them. Germline-derived CDR1 and CDR2 are DFQATT and SNEGSKA (reference sequence). CDR3 sequence: CSARDMAIRAKGVTEAFF. For the CDR3, the DNA is TGCAGTGCTAGAGATATGGCGATTAGGGCAAAGGGAGTCACTGAAGCTTTCTTT.

In its sample, this clonotype was seen a few times. The chain recombines TRBV5-1 with TRBJ2-1; D is uncertain. Trimming took 6 bases from V and 0 from J, leaving 13 bases between them. Germline V lookup: CDR1 SGHRS, CDR2 YFSETQ. This CDR3 is built from 15 residues. The DNA for the CDR3 is TGCGCCAGCACCCGAACCGGACCCTCCTACAATGAGCAGTTCTTC. It codes for CASTRTGPSYNEQFF.

This clonotype has ten or more counts. V is TRBV7-9 and J is TRBJ2-7; 8 positions agree with TRBD1. The CDR3 loop spans 15 amino acids. Germline CDR1 reads SEHNR; CDR2 reads FQNEAQ (reference sequence). V trimming: 0 bases; J trimming: 3 bases; junction bases outside the gene matches: 4. The CDR3 spells CASSLAAGGYYEQYF. The DNA for the CDR3 is TGTGCCAGCAGCTTAGCGGCAGGGGGCTACTACGAGCAGTACTTC. Looking up the rest from reference TRBV7-9 and TRBJ2-7 gives the full variable domain: DTGVSQNPRHKITKRGQNVTFRCDPISEHNRLYWYRQTLGQGPEFLTYFQNEAQLEKSRLLSDRFSAERPKGSFSTLEIQRTEQGDSAMYLCASSLAAGGYYEQYFGPGTRLTVT.

This clonotype showed up just a few times. V usage is TRBV6-1 and J usage is TRBJ1-1; D is ambiguous. This CDR3 has 13 amino acids. The germline V and J ends were trimmed by 5 bases and 6 bases, with 13 bases remaining between them. Germline V gene sequence: CDR1 MNHNS, CDR2 SASEGT. Here the CDR3 DNA reads TGTGCCAGCAGTACACGCCGGGGAGCTGAAGCTTTCTTT. This encodes CASSTRRGAEAFF.

V gene TRBV9 combines with J gene TRBJ2-1, with TRBD2 matching over 15 bases. In germline, CDR1 is SGDLS, CDR2 YYNGEE. The CDR3 sequence is 18 residues long. V trimming: 1 base; J trimming: 2 bases; junction bases outside the gene matches: 4. The CDR3 DNA reads TGTGCCAGCAGCGTATGGACTAGCGGGAGGGTGGCCTACAATGAGCAGTTCTTC. Translated, it gives CASSVWTSGRVAYNEQFF.

This clonotype was found once. The junction shows a germline mismatch at one end, possibly a read error. J is TRBJ1-2 and V is TRBV9; no reliable D call. This CDR3 has 16 amino acids. CDR1 SGDLS and CDR2 YYNGEE come from the germline V gene. CDR3 DNA sequence: TGTGCCAGCAGCGTAGCAAGCCAGCACGGAGGCGATGGCTACGCCTTC. As protein: CASSVASQHGGDGYAF.

The chain has TRBV18 and TRBJ2-3; the match to TRBD2 covers 9 bases. V lost 3 bases and J lost 5; bases outside the gene matches: 6. The CDR3 consists of 15 residues. Germline CDR1 reads KGHSH; CDR2 reads LQKENI. This CDR3 is CASSPLAGVVDTQYF. For the CDR3, the DNA is TGTGCCAGCTCACCTTTAGCGGGGGTTGTAGATACGCAGTATTTT. Together with reference TRBV18 and TRBJ2-3, the CDR3 gives the full variable domain: NAGVMQNPRHLVRRRGQEARLRCSPMKGHSHVYWYRQLPEEGLKFMVYLQKENIIDESGMPKERFSAEFPKEGPSILRIQQVVRGDSAAYFCASSPLAGVVDTQYFGPGTRLTVL.

This clonotype occurred many times. This chain uses TRBV11-2 with TRBJ2-1; D possibly uses TRBD1 or TRBD2 (5 bases each). The CDR3 runs to 13 residues. CDR1 SGHAT and CDR2 FQNNGV come from the germline V gene. The V end lost 0 bases, the J end lost 8 bases, and 8 bases lay between the germline ends. CDR3 amino acids: CASSLDRDDEQFF. DNA of the CDR3: TGTGCCAGCAGCTTAGATCGGGACGATGAGCAGTTCTTC.

There are a few counts of this clonotype. The V and J genes are TRBV19 and TRBJ2-6; tentatively, D is TRBD1 (7 bases). The CDR3 is 17 residues long. The V gene's germline CDR1 is LNHDA and CDR2 SQIVND (reference sequence). V was cut by 5 bases and J by 0 bases, with 14 bases left in between. CDR3 DNA: TGTGCCAGTAGTCCCCGGGGGACAGTCTCTGGGGCCAACGTCCTGACTTTC. Translating gives CASSPRGTVSGANVLTF.

Here the CDR3 DNA reads TGCAGTGCTAGAGCAGGGTGGGACACTGAAGCTTTCTTT. The encoded protein is CSARAGWDTEAFF. The chain has TRBV20-1 and TRBJ1-1; a possible D gene is TRBD1 (5 bases). Germline CDR1 DFQATT, CDR2 SNEGSKA (reference sequence). The CDR3 is 13 residues long. The V end lost 1 base, the J end lost 3 bases, and 9 bases lay between the germline ends.

This clonotype was counted only a few times. V usage is TRBV29-1 and J usage is TRBJ2-5; D uncertain. The germline V gene has CDR1 SQVTM and CDR2 ANQGSEA. The CDR3 spans 13 residues. Trimming stripped 2 bases from V and 5 bases from J, with 12 bases between. CDR3 region: CSVELMSHETQYF. The CDR3 bases are TGCAGCGTTGAACTAATGTCACATGAGACCCAGTACTTC.

This clonotype appeared many times. The rearrangement links TRBV28 to TRBJ2-5; 10 nucleotides line up with TRBD1. Germline trimming cut 5 bases from V and 4 bases from J; bases unmatched to any gene: 10. This CDR3 region has 16 residues. Germline values: CDR1 MDHEN, CDR2 SYDVKM. The CDR3 spells CASSARQGARGETQYF. The DNA for the CDR3 is TGTGCCAGCAGTGCACGACAGGGGGCCAGGGGAGAGACCCAGTACTTC.

The rearrangement uses TRBV5-1 and TRBJ1-2; a possible D gene is TRBD1 (5 bases). Trimming left V 0 bases short and J 8 bases short, with 11 bases between. The CDR3 is 13 amino acids. In germline, CDR1 is SGHRS, CDR2 YFSETQ. The CDR3 loop is CASSLEGMRGYTF. Here the CDR3 DNA reads TGCGCCAGCAGCTTGGAGGGGATGAGGGGCTACACCTTC.

This clonotype has at least ten counts. The rearrangement uses TRBV5-1 and TRBJ1-3; D remains ambiguous. V lost 0 bases to trimming and J lost 0 bases, with 4 bases between them. Per germline, CDR1 SGHRS and CDR2 YFSETQ. There are 14 residues in the CDR3. The CDR3 sequence is CASSLDFSGNTIYF. As DNA, the CDR3 is TGCGCCAGCAGCTTGGATTTCTCTGGAAACACCATATATTTT.

This clonotype was found a few times. The rearrangement joins TRBV7-9 to TRBJ1-2; 7 bases match TRBD1. The CDR3 extends over 12 amino acids. The germline V gene encodes CDR1 SEHNR and CDR2 FQNEAQ (reference sequence). The CDR3: CALTGENYGYTF. The CDR3 region has the DNA TGTGCACTAACAGGGGAGAACTATGGCTACACCTTC.

V and J are TRBV5-1 and TRBJ2-3, with D unresolved. The CDR3 extends over 15 amino acids. With 0 bases removed from V and 2 bases from J, the gap between germline ends came to 10 bases. Germline V lookup: CDR1 SGHRS, CDR2 YFSETQ. This CDR3 reads CASSLAHAITDTQYF. DNA of the CDR3: TGCGCCAGCAGCTTGGCCCACGCGATCACAGATACGCAGTATTTT.

This clonotype was counted at least ten times. The gene calls are TRBV2 and TRBJ2-3; D tentatively reads TRBD1 or TRBD2 (5 bases each). CDR3 length equals 14 residues. V lost 6 bases and J 6 bases, leaving 16 bases between the germline ends. Germline-derived CDR1 and CDR2 are SNHLY and FYNNEI. The CDR3 sequence: CASRERGSEDTQYF. As DNA, the CDR3 is TGTGCCAGCAGGGAGAGGGGTTCTGAGGATACGCAGTATTTT. Based on the CDR3 plus reference TRBV2 and TRBJ2-3, the full variable domain is EPEVTQTPSHQVTQMGQEVILRCVPISNHLYFYWYRQILGQKVEFLVSFYNNEISEKSEIFDDQFSVERPDGSNFTLKIRSTKLEDSAMYFCASRERGSEDTQYFGPGTRLTVL.

The chain carries TRBV7-2 and TRBJ1-1; 7 nucleotides line up with TRBD1. Germline V gene sequence: CDR1 SGHTA, CDR2 FQGNSA. Trimming took 5 bases from V and 4 from J; bases not matched to a gene: 7. The CDR3 has 14 residues. The chain's CDR3 is CASSRPTGATEAFF. In DNA, the CDR3 is TGTGCCAGCAGCCGACCCACAGGGGCCACTGAAGCTTTCTTT.

This clonotype rates as medium-sized. The rearrangement joins TRBV3-1 to TRBJ1-2, with a tentative D call TRBD1 (5 bases). The CDR3 is made up of 13 amino acids. V was clipped by 6 bases and J by 4 bases, with 12 bases between them. Germline loops: CDR1 LGHDT, CDR2 YNNKEL (reference sequence). Written as DNA, the CDR3 is TGTGCCAGCAGTGGGCAGGGCGCCTATGGCTACACCTTC. Residues: CASSGQGAYGYTF.

This chain connects TRBV7-2 to TRBJ2-5, with D tentatively TRBD1 (5 bases). Germline assignment: CDR1 SGHTA and CDR2 FQGNSA. Trimming removed 5 bases from V and 4 bases from J, with 17 bases in between. The CDR3 is 15 residues long. The CDR3 here is CASSEGQASGETQYF. CDR3 coding DNA: TGTGCCAGCAGCGAAGGACAAGCAAGTGGAGAGACCCAGTACTTC.

This clonotype was picked up one time. The chain uses TRBV15 and TRBJ2-1; 7 bases line up with TRBD2. Germline V CDR1 and CDR2: LNHNV, YYDKDF (reference sequence). The CDR3 sequence is 15 residues long. V gave up 1 base and J gave up 3 bases; unmatched junction bases: 3. Here the CDR3 DNA reads TGTGCCACCAGCAGAGTAGCGGGCTACTACAATGAGCAGTTCTTC. Amino acid sequence: CATSRVAGYYNEQFF.

The V gene is TRBV10-3, the J gene TRBJ2-5; TRBD1 aligns across 8 bases. The ends lost 6 bases at V and 5 bases at J; junction bases unmatched: 11. Germline V gives CDR1 ENHRY, CDR2 SYGVKD. The CDR3 is 15 residues long. The CDR3: CAIREGQGGWETQYF. The DNA for the CDR3 is TGTGCCATCAGGGAAGGACAGGGCGGGTGGGAGACCCAGTACTTC.

This clonotype was counted only a few times. This chain joins TRBV6-1 and TRBJ1-2; TRBD1 is a possible D gene (5 bases). This CDR3 comprises 15 residues. Germline lookup yields CDR1 MNHNS and CDR2 SASEGT. Deletions cut 6 bases from V and 5 bases from J, with 19 bases between. The CDR3 nucleotides read TGTGCCAGCAGACGCCGGGGACGGGGACTATATGGCTACACCTTC. Its protein product is CASRRRGRGLYGYTF.

This clonotype was found a few times. This chain links TRBV12-5 with TRBJ1-2; D uncertain. Germline V gives CDR1 LGHNT, CDR2 FRNRAP. The CDR3 extends over 13 amino acids. Trimming took off 1 base at V and 10 bases at J, with 13 bases between the two ends. Written as DNA, the CDR3 is TGTGCTAGTGGTTTGGGTGCGGAACCACACTACACCTTC. Its protein product is CASGLGAEPHYTF.

In its sample, this clonotype ranks as medium-sized (0.01 to 0.1%). CDR3 residues: CASSQGQSGPLREQYF. CDR3 coding DNA: TGTGCCAGCAGCCAAGGACAATCGGGGCCCTTGAGAGAGCAGTACTTC. The chain couples TRBV3-1 to TRBJ2-7; perhaps D is TRBD1 or TRBD2 (5 bases each). CDR1 and CDR2 (germline): LGHDT, YNNKEL (reference sequence). The CDR3 length is 16 residues. Between the trimmed V and J ends, which lost 1 base and 7 bases, there was a span of 20 bases.

Ten or more counts support this clonotype. J is TRBJ1-2 and V is TRBV5-1; 9 bases fit TRBD1. The CDR3 length is 15 residues. With 3 bases clipped from V and 4 bases from J, the junction kept 7 bases outside the gene matches. From germline, CDR1 is SGHRS and CDR2 YFSETQ. CDR3 protein: CASSSGTGTGYGYTF. CDR3 DNA sequence: TGCGCCAGCAGCTCTGGGACAGGGACTGGCTATGGCTACACCTTC.

Many counts were recorded for this clonotype. The gene calls are TRBV7-9 and TRBJ2-1; TRBD2 agrees at 13 bases. CDR3 size: 17 residues. The germline gives CDR1 SEHNR, CDR2 FQNEAQ (reference sequence). V trimming: 5 bases; J trimming: 2 bases; junction bases outside the gene matches: 6. CDR3 sequence reads: CASSPTSGRVAYNEQFF. CDR3 DNA: TGTGCCAGCAGCCCAACTAGCGGGAGGGTCGCCTACAATGAGCAGTTCTTC.